These 24 T cell receptor beta chains originate from one sample sequenced in a study of tumor and adjacent non-tumor tissue in lung cancer. The template was RNA from unsorted bulk tissue. A modified ARM-PCR protocol with three rounds of nested PCR amplified TCRbeta. TCRdb fed the multiplex PCR reads into MiXCR, producing one record per CDR3 protein. The table has some 77,000 distinct CDR3 sequences, approximately 71% seen once. The sequenced material came from lung tumor tissue. These receptors originate from a woman aged 70-85 years with non-small cell lung cancer.

The rearrangement uses TRBV10-3 and TRBJ2-1; 10 bases match TRBD2. CDR3 length: 17 amino acids. Germline V gene data show CDR1 as ENHRY and CDR2 as SYGVKD. CDR3 sequence reads: CATLTTGTSVAHNEQFF. As DNA, the CDR3 is TGTGCAACCTTGACTACCGGGACTAGCGTCGCCCACAATGAGCAGTTCTTC.

Comment on this clonotype: A read error may produce the germline difference seen at one junction end. The chain combines TRBV5-4 with TRBJ2-5; D is unclear. Per the germline V gene, CDR1 is SGHNT and CDR2 is YYREEE (reference sequence). The CDR3 runs 13 residues. The CDR3 DNA sequence: TGTGCCAGCAGCTTGGCAGCAGGTGAGACCCATTACTTC. It yields the protein CASSLAAGETHYF. The entire variable domain, with the rest obtained from reference TRBV5-4 and TRBJ2-5, is as follows: ETGVTQSPTHLIKTRGQQVTLRCSSQSGHNTVSWYQQALGQGPQFIFQYYREEENGRGNFPPRFSGLQFPNYSSELNVNALELDDSALYLCASSLAAGETHYFGPGTRLLVL.

V gene TRBV20-1 combines with J gene TRBJ2-5; D may be TRBD1 or TRBD2 (6 bases each). V lost 1 base to trimming and J lost 3 bases, with 21 bases between them. The germline CDR1 and CDR2 sequences are DFQATT and SNEGSKA (reference sequence). The length of the CDR3 is 17 residues. The CDR3 coding sequence is TGCAGTGCTAGAGGCCAAGGGCGACTAGGGGGAGAAGAGACCCAGTACTTC. Amino acids: CSARGQGRLGGEETQYF.

The J gene is TRBJ1-1, the V gene TRBV28; no firm D call. This CDR3 has 15 amino acids. V shed 4 bases and J shed 0 bases, with 12 bases lying between them. Germline V CDR1 and CDR2: MDHEN, SYDVKM. CDR3 bases: TGTGCCAGCAGTTCCAAGATAGGCTTGAACACTGAAGCTTTCTTT. This codes for CASSSKIGLNTEAFF. Supplemented by reference TRBV28 and TRBJ1-1, the full variable domain reads DVKVTQSSRYLVKRTGEKVFLECVQDMDHENMFWYRQDPGLGLRLIYFSYDVKMKEKGDIPEGYSVSREKKERFSLILESASTNQTSMYLCASSSKIGLNTEAFFGQGTRLTVV.

Regarding this clonotype: Relative to the germline gene, one junction end is altered; a read error may explain this. This sequence joins TRBV4-1 and TRBJ1-2, with a possible D match to TRBD1 (5 bases). The CDR3 consists of 15 residues. Looked up from germline, CDR1 is MGHRA and CDR2 is YSYEKL. The CDR3 sequence is CASSKPGRMSYRYTF. The CDR3 DNA is TGCGCCAGCAGCAAACCGGGACGGATGAGCTATCGCTACACCTTC.

Concerning this clonotype itself: Because the CDR3 is missing its conserved closing phenylalanine or tryptophan, this is likely a read error. The V call is TRBV12-3 or TRBV12-4, the J call TRBJ2-2; TRBD2 matches 9 bases. The trim removed 6 bases at V and 9 bases at J, leaving 11 bases unmatched. The CDR3 has 15 residues. This CDR3 is CASSRGTSGPRELFL. CDR3 in DNA: TGTGCCAGCAGCCGCGGAACTAGCGGGCCCCGGGAGCTGTTTCTT.

On this clonotype: A much larger clone differs by one base, so this may be a read error. V is TRBV5-8 and J is TRBJ2-1; D is perhaps TRBD2 (6 bases). Trimming left V 5 bases short and J 8 bases short, with 26 bases between. This CDR3 is 17 amino acids long. In germline, CDR1 is SGHTS, CDR2 YDEGEE. CDR3 residues: CASSLVAGLLSSDEQFF. DNA for the CDR3: TGTGCCAGCAGTTTAGTGGCGGGGCTTTTGAGCAGCGATGAGCAGTTCTTC.

This clonotype appeared a single time. Because the CDR3 is missing its conserved closing phenylalanine or tryptophan, this is likely a read error. The DNA is omitted, as the CDR3 cannot be located on it reliably, and the CDR3 follows TCRdb's listing. This chain joins TRBV5-6 and TRBJ2-7; the D call of TRBD1 is as the table states it, not checked on the DNA. Per the germline V gene, CDR1 is SGHDT and CDR2 is YYEEEE. The length of the CDR3 is 13 amino acids, counting both ends. This CDR3 reads CASSPVGSKERYL.

This clonotype was seen a handful of times. A clone one base away is much larger, so this may be a read error. This chain connects TRBV14 to TRBJ2-3; D not resolved. CDR1 SGHDN and CDR2 FVKESK come from the germline V gene. The CDR3 sequence is 13 residues long. Between the trimmed V and J ends, which lost 7 bases and 2 bases, there was a span of 10 bases. DNA for the CDR3: TGTGCCAGCAACCTCGCATACACAGATACGCAGTATTTT. Translated: CASNLAYTDTQYF.

The sample holds a few counts of this clonotype. A much larger clone lies one base from this, so it may be a read error. The chain uses TRBV12-3 or TRBV12-4 and TRBJ1-2; D unclear. CDR3 length: 13 residues. Trimming removed 6 bases from V and 4 bases from J, with 12 bases in between. CDR3 protein: CASRRVGLYGYTF. CDR3 nucleotide sequence: TGTGCCAGCAGGAGGGTAGGCCTCTATGGCTACACCTTC.

For this clonotype: One end of the junction is discordant with germline, which a read error may explain. V is TRBV6-1 and J is TRBJ2-7, with D possibly matching TRBD2 (6 bases). The CDR3 has 15 amino acids. CDR1 and CDR2 (germline): MNHNS, SASEGT. DNA for the CDR3: TGTGCCAGCAGTGGGGGTGCTAGCGTCCTCTACGAGCGGTACTTC. This encodes CASSGGASVLYERYF.

Note on this clonotype: An end of the junction differs from the germline gene, which may be a read error. The rearrangement joins TRBV6-1 to TRBJ2-1; D unclear. Germline CDR1 MNHNS, CDR2 SASEGT. The CDR3 is 11 amino acids. The CDR3 DNA sequence: TGTGCCAGCGGTGAACCCAATAAGCAGTTCTTC. It specifies CASGEPNKQFF.

This clonotype was recorded once. One end of the junction does not line up with germline, which may come from a read error. The chain recombines TRBV29-1 with TRBJ2-1; 10 nucleotides align to TRBD2. CDR1 is SQVTM, CDR2 ANQGSEA, per germline. The CDR3 is 18 amino acids. DNA for the CDR3: TGCAACGTTGAAGCCCCCCCCGGACTAGCGGAGGGTGTCAATGAGCGGTTCTTC. This sequence encodes CNVEAPPGLAEGVNERFF.

In regard to this clonotype: The junction shows a germline mismatch at one end, possibly a read error. This chain joins TRBV29-1 and TRBJ1-5, with a weak D call TRBD1 (5 bases). Germline CDR1 and CDR2: SQVTM and ANQGSEA. The CDR3 is 13 amino acids. The CDR3 DNA follows: TGCGGCGTTGAAGGGGTTCAGGGTCAGCCCCAGCATTTT. It translates to CGVEGVQGQPQHF. The variable domain in full, with the rest retrieved from reference TRBV29-1 and TRBJ1-5, is SAVISQKPSRDICQRGTSLTIQCQVDSQVTMMFWYRQQPGQSLTLIATANQGSEATYESGFVIDKFPISRPNLTFSTLTVSNMSPEDSSIYLCGVEGVQGQPQHFGDGTRLSIL.

The count of this clonotype is one. A read error may be the cause here, since a much bigger clone is one base away. The chain joins TRBV20-1 to TRBJ2-3; 7 bases match TRBD2. Germline loops: CDR1 DFQATT, CDR2 SNEGSKA (reference sequence). The CDR3 has 12 amino acids. CDR3 DNA sequence: TGCAATGCTAGCGGTAGCACAGATACGCAGTATTTT. Amino acids: CNASGSTDTQYF.

For this clonotype: One end of the junction varies from germline; a read error may be responsible. The genes are TRBV4-1 and TRBJ2-3; TRBD2 might be the D (5 bases). The germline V gene encodes CDR1 MGHRA and CDR2 YSYEKL. The CDR3 has 17 residues. CDR3 nucleotides: TGCCCCAGCGGCCAAGATTCGTCTCTAAGCCGGGCAGATACGCAGTATTTT. Translated: CPSGQDSSLSRADTQYF.

A word on this clonotype: A single base separates this from a much larger clone, so it may be a read error. This chain connects TRBV6-1 to TRBJ2-3; maybe TRBD2 (6 bases). CDR1 is MNHNS, CDR2 SASEGT, per germline. The CDR3 runs 13 residues. The CDR3 loop reads CVSNAPGLSTQYF. In DNA, the CDR3 is TGTGTCAGCAATGCCCCGGGACTCTCTACTCAGTATTTT.

This clonotype was counted ten times or more. At one end, the junction sequence differs from germline, possibly due to a read error. The chain has TRBV29-1 and TRBJ1-1, with D tentatively TRBD1 (5 bases). Germline CDR1 is SQVTM and CDR2 is ANQGSEA. CDR3 size: 15 residues. The CDR3 coding sequence is TGCAGCGTCCACTGGGGCGAGTTTGGGAACACCGAAGCTTTCTTT. This translates into CSVHWGEFGNTEAFF. Using reference TRBV29-1 and TRBJ1-1 for the parts outside the CDR3, the full variable domain is SAVISQKPSRDICQRGTSLTIQCQVDSQVTMMFWYRQQPGQSLTLIATANQGSEATYESGFVIDKFPISRPNLTFSTLTVSNMSPEDSSIYLCSVHWGEFGNTEAFFGQGTRLTVV.

As to this clonotype: One end of the junction is discordant with germline, which a read error may explain. The CDR3 DNA reads TGCTGCGTTGGGGAAGCGCCTAGGGGCATTCAGTACTTC. Protein: CCVGEAPRGIQYF. The chain has TRBV29-1 and TRBJ2-4; D might be TRBD1 (5 bases). The CDR3 loop spans 13 amino acids. Germline values: CDR1 SQVTM, CDR2 ANQGSEA.

Worth noting for this clonotype: An end of the junction differs from the germline gene, which may be a read error. The chain combines TRBV29-1 with TRBJ2-5; TRBD2 matches at 11 bases. Looked up from germline, CDR1 is SQVTM and CDR2 is ANQGSEA. CDR3 length: 14 amino acids. CDR3 protein: CSVQGLADQESQYF. The CDR3 nucleotides read TGCAGCGTACAGGGACTAGCGGACCAAGAGAGCCAGTACTTC.

The V and J genes are TRBV6-1 and TRBJ1-5; possibly TRBD1 for D (6 bases). The CDR3 extends over 14 amino acids. The V gene's germline CDR1 is MNHNS and CDR2 SASEGT. Trimming took 9 bases from V and 2 from J, leaving 14 bases between them. The CDR3 region has the DNA TGTGCCAGTAGCGAGACAGGAGGCAATCAGCCCCAGCATTTT. Protein: CASSETGGNQPQHF.

There are a few counts of this clonotype. This chain connects TRBV28 to TRBJ1-6, with D possibly being TRBD1 (5 bases). This CDR3 has 15 amino acids. CDR1 and CDR2 from the germline V gene are MDHEN and SYDVKM. V was trimmed by 8 bases and J by 6 bases, leaving 17 bases between them. CDR3 bases: TGTGCCAGCCACGCGGGGCGCTATACTAATTCACCCCTCCACTTT. Translated: CASHAGRYTNSPLHF.

CDR3: CASTIRSRDTEQYF. In nucleotides, the CDR3 is TGTGCCAGCACCATAAGGAGCCGGGATACAGAACAGTACTTC. V and J are TRBV6-2 or TRBV6-3 and TRBJ2-7; TRBD2 is a possible D gene (5 bases). The V and J ends lost 7 bases and 10 bases respectively, with 23 bases between them. The CDR3 is made up of 14 amino acids. Looked up from germline, CDR1 is MNHEY and CDR2 is SVGEGT.

Remarks on this clonotype: Here the CDR3 omits its conserved ending phenylalanine or tryptophan, so a read error is the likely source. The gene calls are TRBV6-5 and TRBJ1-1, with D possibly TRBD1 on 5 matching bases. The CDR3 is made up of 15 amino acids. In germline, CDR1 is MNHEY, CDR2 SVGAGI. Trimming took 6 bases from V and 9 from J, leaving 23 bases between them. The CDR3 DNA reads as TGTGCCAGCAGCTCCCGGCCCCCGCGGGGGACTCAAGCTTTCCAT. It encodes CASSSRPPRGTQAFH.